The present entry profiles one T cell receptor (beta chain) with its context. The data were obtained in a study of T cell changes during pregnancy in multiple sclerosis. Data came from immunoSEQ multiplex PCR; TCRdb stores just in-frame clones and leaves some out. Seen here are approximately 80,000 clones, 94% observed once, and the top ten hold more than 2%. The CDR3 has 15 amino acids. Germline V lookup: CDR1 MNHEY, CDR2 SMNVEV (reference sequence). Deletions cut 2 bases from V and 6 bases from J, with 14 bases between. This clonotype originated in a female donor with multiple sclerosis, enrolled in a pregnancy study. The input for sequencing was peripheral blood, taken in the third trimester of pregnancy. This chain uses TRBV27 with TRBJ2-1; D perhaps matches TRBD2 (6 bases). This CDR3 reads CASSLIGGRSNEQFF. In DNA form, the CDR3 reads TGTGCCAGCAGTTTAATTGGGGGGAGGTCCAATGAGCAGTTCTTC.